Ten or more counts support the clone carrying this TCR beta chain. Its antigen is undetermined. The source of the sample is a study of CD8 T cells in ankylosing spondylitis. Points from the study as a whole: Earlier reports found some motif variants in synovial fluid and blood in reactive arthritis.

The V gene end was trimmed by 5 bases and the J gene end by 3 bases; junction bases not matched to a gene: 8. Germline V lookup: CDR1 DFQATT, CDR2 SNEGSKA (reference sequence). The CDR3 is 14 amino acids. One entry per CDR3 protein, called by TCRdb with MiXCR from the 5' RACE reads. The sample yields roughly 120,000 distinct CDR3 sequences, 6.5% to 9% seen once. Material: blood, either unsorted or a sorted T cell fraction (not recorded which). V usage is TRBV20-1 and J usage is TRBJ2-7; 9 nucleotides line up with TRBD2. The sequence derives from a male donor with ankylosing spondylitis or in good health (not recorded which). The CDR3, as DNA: TGCAGTGCTCGGAGCGGGGGGCCATTCTACGAGCAGTACTTC. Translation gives CSARSGGPFYEQYF.